This T cell receptor (beta chain) was identified in a study of T cell responses to AZD1222 COVID-19 vaccine (dated by TCRdb to the early 2020s). With regard to the full study: AZD1222 recipients with second doses at about 4 weeks or about 12 weeks were pooled, because spike-specific TCR depth and breadth did not differ between schedules. A total of 233 trial participants underwent TCR sequencing, of whom about 210 had received two doses of AZD1222 and around 25 had received two doses of the MenACWY control vaccine. Trial participants were enrolled by age into subgroups of 18-55, 56-69 and 70-plus years, and around 150, 29 and 61 TCR-sequenced participants, respectively, were included in these subgroups. General findings and caveats noted by the study authors: After two AZD1222 doses, both the breadth and the depth of spike-specific TCRs were significantly higher than at day 0 and than in MenACWY recipients. Nearly half of unique spike-specific TCRs reportedly recognized epitopes outside regions mutated in the B.1.351 and B.1.1.7 variants. The whole spike protein was spanned by vaccine-associated CD4 TCRs, and dominant responses were seen in regions 160-218 and 743-854. Conclusions about previously exposed vaccinees are limited, since just a handful of AZD1222 recipients were seropositive for SARS-CoV-2 at baseline. In the small 56-69-year group, the increase in depth fell short of significance, most likely because of low power. Because no day 14 peak-response samples were available, repertoires were characterized only after the peak T cell response. Most participants were white British and females outnumbered males, and the authors suggested that clonal diversity may have been underestimated.

Per the publication, the time point label means: baseline before first vaccination. Vaccinee samples came from UK trials COV001 and COV002, including a single-blind randomized controlled phase 2/3 trial of AZD1222 (ChAdOx1 nCoV-19) in healthy adults. For TCRbeta chain sequencing, PBMC samples from trial participants were taken at day 0 and at day 28 after the second dose. The junction shows trimming of 4 bases on V and 7 bases on J, plus 16 bases between the germline ends. From its cysteine to its phenylalanine, the CDR3 spans 13 amino acids. The kept DNA is CDR3 alone, 39 bases in frame from the first base. The germline V gene (reference sequence) provides CDR1 GTSNPN and CDR2 SVGIG. About this clone: Its recognized antigen is unknown. There are no base qualities to consult, and no much larger clone falls within one base.

The CDR3 regions of human TCRbeta chains were analyzed by immunosequencing. In the source study's methods: Repertoire TCRs were checked for matches against a reference library of SARS-CoV-2-specific TCRs that had been generated using the MIRA antigen-specificity platform. Breadth was defined as the fraction of unique TCRs that were SARS-CoV-2-associated, and depth was defined as the fraction of total T cells that were SARS-CoV-2-associated. Using the MIRA data, every spike-specific TCR was mapped to the spike region that the TCR reacted to and assigned to either a CD4 or a CD8 class. Log10-transformed breadth and depth values were compared by one-way ANOVA with Sidak's multiple comparisons tests. TCRdb retrieved this table from immuneACCESS and kept in-frame rearrangements only. Not all clones are present; in checked studies, unresolved V genes account for under half, and no reason is known for the remainder. D and trimming come from the DNA, and the V and J calls and clone size come from that table. The sample contains about 140,000 clones, about 90% of them found a single time. 1.1% to 1.5% of the sample is in the top ten clones.

Specimen: peripheral blood, collected on day 0 of AZD1222 vaccination. The sequence derives from an adult in good health. The V and J segments used are TRBV30 and TRBJ1-2; the D region possibly corresponds to TRBD1 (5 bases align). The nucleotides are TGTGCCTGGACCCTCGGGGGGACGTCTGGCTACACCTTC. This sequence encodes CAWTLGGTSGYTF.